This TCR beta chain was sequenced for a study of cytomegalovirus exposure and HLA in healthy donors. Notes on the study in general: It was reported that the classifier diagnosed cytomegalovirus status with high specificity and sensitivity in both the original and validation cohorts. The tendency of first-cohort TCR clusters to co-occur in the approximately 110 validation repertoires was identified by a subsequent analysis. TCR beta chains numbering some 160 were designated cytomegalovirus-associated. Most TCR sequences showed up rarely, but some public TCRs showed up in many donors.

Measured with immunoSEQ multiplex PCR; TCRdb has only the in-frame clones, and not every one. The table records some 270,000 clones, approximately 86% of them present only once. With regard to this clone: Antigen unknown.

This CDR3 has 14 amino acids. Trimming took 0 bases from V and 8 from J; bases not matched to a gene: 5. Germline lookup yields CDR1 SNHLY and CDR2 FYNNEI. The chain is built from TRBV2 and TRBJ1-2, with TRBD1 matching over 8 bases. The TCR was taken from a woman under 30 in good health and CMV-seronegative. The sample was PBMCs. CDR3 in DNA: TGTGCCAGCAGTGAAGCGGGGACAGGTCAAGGCTACACCTTC. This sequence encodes CASSEAGTGQGYTF. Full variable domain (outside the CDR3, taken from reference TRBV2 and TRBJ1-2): EPEVTQTPSHQVTQMGQEVILRCVPISNHLYFYWYRQILGQKVEFLVSFYNNEISEKSEIFDDQFSVERPDGSNFTLKIRSTKLEDSAMYFCASSEAGTGQGYTFGSGTRLTVV.